These 26 T cell receptor beta chains originate from one sample sequenced in a study of blood T cell repertoires in COVID-19. Here immunoSEQ multiplex PCR was the method, and the copy in TCRdb shows in-frame clones only, minus some. The table shows roughly 260,000 clones, with around 80% occurring only once. The sample was peripheral blood. Source of these receptors: a woman aged 40 to 50 with active or convalescent COVID-19.

The chain employs TRBV19 and TRBJ2-1, with D perhaps TRBD2 (6 bases). This CDR3 region has 15 residues. The germline V gene has CDR1 LNHDA and CDR2 SQIVND (reference sequence). V lost 3 bases to trimming and J lost 6 bases, with 15 bases between them. The CDR3 sequence is CASSIGVGLFNEQFF. The DNA of the CDR3 is TGTGCCAGTAGTATTGGGGTGGGACTCTTCAATGAGCAGTTCTTC.

The chain combines TRBV9 with TRBJ2-3; D remains ambiguous. V lost 3 bases and J 6 bases, leaving 11 bases between the germline ends. Germline-derived CDR1 and CDR2 are SGDLS and YYNGEE. This CDR3 is 13 amino acids long. CDR3 DNA: TGTGCCAGCAGCGCGGGTCTCGCGGATACGCAGTATTTT. Translation gives CASSAGLADTQYF.

The chain carries TRBV28 and TRBJ1-5; 7 nucleotides align to TRBD1. The CDR3 contains 15 residues. Unmatched junction bases numbered 9, after V lost 5 bases and J lost 5 bases. Germline V gives CDR1 MDHEN, CDR2 SYDVKM. The chain's CDR3 is CASSPSDRWDQPQHF. The CDR3 DNA is TGTGCCAGCAGTCCTTCGGACAGGTGGGATCAGCCCCAGCATTTT.

The gene calls are TRBV9 and TRBJ2-1, with D maybe TRBD1 (6 bases). Germline CDR1 reads SGDLS; CDR2 reads YYNGEE. Trimming pared 0 bases from V and 0 bases from J, leaving 10 bases between. The CDR3 has 16 amino acids. CDR3 nucleotides: TGTGCCAGCAGCGTAGGGACGACAGGCTCCTACAATGAGCAGTTCTTC. Translating it yields CASSVGTTGSYNEQFF.

The chain links TRBV27 to TRBJ1-1; possibly TRBD1 for D (5 bases). Germline CDR1 and CDR2: MNHEY and SMNVEV (reference sequence). The V gene lost 6 bases and the J gene lost 6 bases, with 20 bases spanning the gap. This CDR3 is 15 amino acids long. CDR3 bases: TGTGCCAGCAGCCTCGGAGGGGCGTATCGGTCTGAAGCTTTCTTT. It codes for CASSLGGAYRSEAFF.

This chain connects TRBV7-6 to TRBJ2-2, with 11 bases fitting TRBD2. Germline CDR1 reads SGHVS; CDR2 reads FNYEAQ. The CDR3 sequence is 17 residues long. J was trimmed by 4 bases and V by 2 bases; bases with no gene match: 6. In DNA, the CDR3 is TGTGCCAGCAGCTTAATCCTAGCGGGGGGCCTCACCGGGGAGCTGTTTTTT. Residues: CASSLILAGGLTGELFF.

Comment on this clone: Since a much larger clone is just one base distant, this may be a read error. The rearrangement uses TRBV11-2 and TRBJ1-1; weak D call: TRBD1 (6 bases). This CDR3 region has 13 residues. CDR1 and CDR2 from the germline V gene are SGHAT and FQNNGV. V was trimmed by 5 bases and J by 3 bases, leaving 10 bases between them. CDR3 bases: TGTGCCAGCAGCCCGGACAGAGACACTGAAGCTTTCTTT. Translating it yields CASSPDRDTEAFF.

A single count supports this clone. This chain's CDR3 is CASSNEGAYEQYF. As DNA, the CDR3 is TGTGCCAGTAGTAATGAGGGGGCGTACGAGCAGTACTTC. V and J are TRBV19 and TRBJ2-7; 7 bases match TRBD1. Germline V gene lookup returns CDR1 LNHDA and CDR2 SQIVND (reference sequence). The CDR3 is 13 amino acids. With V trimmed by 4 bases and J by 4 bases, 4 bases remained unmatched.

This clone was observed a single time. The chain employs TRBV7-3 and TRBJ2-1; 10 nucleotides line up with TRBD2. The V segment lost 5 bases and the J segment 1 base; nucleotides outside the gene matches: 2. Germline V CDR1 and CDR2: SGHTA, FQGTGA. The CDR3 spans 15 residues. The CDR3: CASSKAGGSYNEQFF. Here the CDR3 DNA reads TGTGCCAGCAGCAAAGCGGGAGGGTCCTACAATGAGCAGTTCTTC.

This chain uses TRBV12-3 or TRBV12-4 with TRBJ1-5; 7 bases align to TRBD1. Unmatched junction bases numbered 11, after V lost 7 bases and J lost 11 bases. CDR3 length equals 13 residues. CDR3 sequence (DNA): TGTGCCAGCAAAAGGGCCATTCAGGGGGCCCAGCATTTT. Residues: CASKRAIQGAQHF.

The chain uses TRBV18 and TRBJ2-6; 10 bases map to TRBD1. The CDR3 consists of 17 residues. V lost 0 bases to trimming and J lost 9 bases; unmatched junction nucleotides: 8. Germline-derived CDR1 and CDR2 are KGHSH and LQKENI. CDR3 amino acids: CASSPPVGQGGINVLTF. CDR3 DNA sequence: TGTGCCAGCTCACCACCTGTTGGACAGGGGGGAATCAACGTCCTGACTTTC.

V and J are TRBV5-6 and TRBJ2-2; 9 bases are a match to TRBD1. Germline lookup yields CDR1 SGHDT and CDR2 YYEEEE. This CDR3 contains 17 residues. V lost 2 bases and J lost 4; bases outside the gene matches: 9. The CDR3 region has the DNA TGTGCCAGCAGCTTACCAAAGCCGGGACAGGGCACCGGGGAGCTGTTTTTT. Amino acids: CASSLPKPGQGTGELFF.

V is TRBV6-6 and J is TRBJ1-6; 7 bases map to TRBD1. This CDR3 comprises 16 residues. Germline V lookup: CDR1 MNHNY, CDR2 SVGAGI (reference sequence). V shed 9 bases, J shed 0 bases, and the junction held 8 bases outside the gene matches. The CDR3 sequence is CASDRDRSSYNSPLHF. Here the CDR3 DNA reads TGTGCCAGTGACAGGGACCGGAGCTCCTATAATTCACCCCTCCACTTT.

The chain employs TRBV9 and TRBJ1-2; TRBD1 might be the D (5 bases). V lost 0 bases to trimming and J lost 4 bases, with 13 bases between them. The CDR3 extends over 15 amino acids. Germline V gives CDR1 SGDLS, CDR2 YYNGEE. DNA of the CDR3: TGTGCCAGCAGCGTAGGTGGGGCAGAAATCTATGGCTACACCTTC. The encoded protein is CASSVGGAEIYGYTF.

This clone was seen a single time. The chain employs TRBV7-7 and TRBJ2-3; TRBD2 is a possible D gene (5 bases). Trimming took 5 bases from V and 6 from J, leaving 15 bases between them. This CDR3 is built from 14 residues. CDR1 is SSHAT and CDR2 is FNYEAQ in the germline V gene (reference sequence). The chain's CDR3 is CASSPGPGVDTQYF. DNA of the CDR3: TGTGCCAGCAGCCCAGGTCCCGGGGTCGATACGCAGTATTTT.

The chain is built from TRBV4-1 and TRBJ1-4; TRBD1 agrees at 7 bases. V lost 2 bases and J lost 4; bases outside the gene matches: 7. This CDR3 contains 16 residues. The germline V gene encodes CDR1 MGHRA and CDR2 YSYEKL. CDR3 nucleotides: TGCGCCAGCAGCCAACGAGGGGACAGAAATAATGAAAAACTGTTTTTT. Translated: CASSQRGDRNNEKLFF.

This sequence joins TRBV20-1 and TRBJ2-5, with 9 positions matching TRBD2. V lost 3 bases, J lost 1 base, and 6 bases stayed unmatched. The CDR3 contains 15 residues. Germline V gene sequence: CDR1 DFQATT, CDR2 SNEGSKA (reference sequence). CDR3 coding DNA: TGCAGTGCTAGTACCGGGACTAGCCCCCAAGAGACCCAGTACTTC. Protein product: CSASTGTSPQETQYF.

The V and J genes are TRBV19 and TRBJ1-5; 7 nucleotides align to TRBD1. The CDR3 has 18 residues. Germline trimming cut 5 bases from V and 2 bases from J; bases unmatched to any gene: 15. Germline V lookup: CDR1 LNHDA, CDR2 SQIVND (reference sequence). CDR3 sequence (DNA): TGTGCCAGTAGTCAACAAGAGAGACAGGGTACGCGCAATCAGCCCCAGCATTTT. Translation: CASSQQERQGTRNQPQHF.

The chain is built from TRBV28 and TRBJ1-2; 7 nucleotides match TRBD1. V was clipped by 10 bases and J by 4 bases; unmatched bases: 6. The length of the CDR3 is 12 residues. Germline CDR1 is MDHEN and CDR2 is SYDVKM. The CDR3 coding sequence is TGTGCCACCAACAGGGGCATCTATGGCTACACCTTC. It codes for CATNRGIYGYTF.

This chain connects TRBV2 to TRBJ2-4; D unclear. The V end lost 4 bases, the J end lost 0 bases, and 10 bases lay between the germline ends. Looked up from germline, CDR1 is SNHLY and CDR2 is FYNNEI. The CDR3 has 15 amino acids. The CDR3 spells CASSVQVLAKNIQYF. CDR3 nucleotides: TGTGCCAGCAGTGTTCAGGTTCTAGCCAAAAACATTCAGTACTTC.

V usage is TRBV9 and J usage is TRBJ1-6, with D hard to call. The length of the CDR3 is 14 residues. V dropped 0 bases and J dropped 8 bases, with 9 bases sitting between them. The germline gives CDR1 SGDLS, CDR2 YYNGEE. CDR3 region: CASSVDPEDSPLHF. The CDR3 nucleotides read TGTGCCAGCAGCGTAGATCCCGAGGATTCACCCCTCCACTTT.

V usage is TRBV12-5 and J usage is TRBJ1-1; D is undetermined. The CDR3 has 13 amino acids. The ends were cut back, 7 bases at V and 2 bases at J, with 11 bases in the middle. Germline CDR1 and CDR2: LGHNT and FRNRAP. The CDR3 DNA reads TGTGCTAGTGCCCGGGATTTTAACACTGAAGCTTTCTTT. Its protein is CASARDFNTEAFF.

The rearrangement links TRBV24-1 to TRBJ2-3, with D possibly matching TRBD1 (5 bases). Germline CDR1 is KGHDR and CDR2 is SFDVKD. Trimming took 5 bases from V and 0 from J, leaving 11 bases between them. The CDR3 extends over 15 amino acids. The CDR3 DNA reads as TGTGCCACCAGTGTCCCAGGGATAAGCACAGATACGCAGTATTTT. Residues: CATSVPGISTDTQYF.

The chain is built from TRBV7-9 and TRBJ1-6; unclear D gene. This CDR3 region has 13 residues. CDR1 is SEHNR, CDR2 FQNEAQ, per germline (reference sequence). Trimming took off 0 bases at V and 13 bases at J, with 10 bases between the two ends. The CDR3 nucleotides are TGTGCCAGCAGCTTAGCTGAACCGGGGCCCCTCCACTTT. Protein: CASSLAEPGPLHF.

This clone was detected once. The V and J genes are TRBV9 and TRBJ2-1, with 8 bases matching TRBD1. This CDR3 has 16 amino acids. Germline CDR1 reads SGDLS; CDR2 reads YYNGEE. V lost 3 bases and J lost 7; bases outside the gene matches: 12. CDR3 coding DNA: TGTGCCAGCAGCGGCCCTGCAGGGGGCCATCCGAATGAGCAGTTCTTC. Protein: CASSGPAGGHPNEQFF. Based on the CDR3 plus reference TRBV9 and TRBJ2-1, the full variable domain is DSGVTQTPKHLITATGQRVTLRCSPRSGDLSVYWYQQSLDQGLQFLIQYYNGEERAKGNILERFSAQQFPDLHSELNLSSLELGDSALYFCASSGPAGGHPNEQFFGPGTRLTVL.

V gene TRBV14 combines with J gene TRBJ2-5, with a tentative D call TRBD1 (5 bases). Germline CDR1 and CDR2: SGHDN and FVKESK. Trimming removed 3 bases at V and 1 base at J, with 15 bases between. The CDR3 loop spans 16 amino acids. The CDR3 region is CASSHDDPQGQETQYF. In DNA, the CDR3 is TGTGCCAGCAGCCATGACGACCCCCAGGGCCAAGAGACCCAGTACTTC.